This entry is about one T cell receptor (beta chain). Its specificity is unknown. This entry is derived from a study of cytomegalovirus exposure and HLA in healthy donors. Vbeta (60) and Jbeta (13) primers were used in the PCR. TCRdb keeps only in-frame clones here, not all; method: immunoSEQ multiplex PCR. This sample has about 77,000 clones, with approximately 80% found just once. The study's findings and limits: Analyzed later, most CMV-associated TCR beta chains appeared HLA-restricted. For most TCR beta V segments, an earlier analysis put the productive rate at about 87% or about 30% of the time.

The source of this sequence is a man aged 40-50 years in good health and CMV-seronegative. Sequencing was carried out using PBMCs.

For the CDR3, the DNA is TGTGCTAGTGGTTTGGCCCAAGCAAGCTCCTACGAGCAGTACTTC. This translates into CASGLAQASSYEQYF. This chain joins TRBV12-5 and TRBJ2-7; D is ambiguous. Trimming removed 1 base at V and 0 bases at J, with 10 bases between. This CDR3 contains 15 residues. Germline V lookup: CDR1 LGHNT, CDR2 FRNRAP.